This TCR beta chain is drawn from a study of blood T cells in healthy people across ages. As for the study in general: Capture via template switching afforded approximately one barcoded beta molecule per two T cells. Whole-study results and caveats: Naive CD4+ cell counts and diversity both ran higher in long-lived than in aged donors. Correlation between TCR beta diversity and naive T cell percentage was strong.

CDR1 DFQATT and CDR2 SNEGSKA come from the germline V gene (reference sequence). The CDR3 has 14 residues. After removal of 6 bases from V and 4 bases from J, the junction contained 9 bases not matched to a gene. To note about this clonotype: Its antigen is unidentified.

PCR was performed a second time for about 6 to 11 cycles using a sample-barcoded 5' primer and a J-beta primer mix. TCRdb re-analysed the 5' RACE reads in MiXCR, keeping a single row per CDR3 protein. Here the sample spans 1.5 million to 2 million distinct CDR3 sequences, about 28% being singletons. The V call is TRBV20-1, the J call TRBJ1-5; 7 nucleotides line up with TRBD1. The sequenced sample was blood. The receptor comes from a woman aged 30 to 39 in good health. The CDR3 region is CSATRGGRNQPQHF. CDR3 DNA sequence: TGCAGTGCAACCCGAGGGGGCCGGAATCAGCCCCAGCATTTT.